Following are 21 T cell receptor beta chains from one sample sequenced in a study of beta chain features in type 1 diabetes. Expressed TCRB transcripts got sequenced, as all isolated RNA was reverse transcribed. Repertoires were generated with immunoSEQ multiplex PCR, while TCRdb's copy carries only in-frame clones and drops some. The sample contains about half a million clones, approximately 30% of which appear only once. The sample taken for sequencing was naive CD4+ T cells from blood. Receptor source: a young man in good health.

This clone was seen a few times. J is TRBJ2-3 and V is TRBV7-9, with 15 bases that match TRBD2. CDR1 is SEHNR, CDR2 FQNEAQ, per germline (reference sequence). Trimming at V came to 7 bases and at J to 3 bases, leaving 5 bases not matched to a gene. The CDR3 is made up of 16 amino acids. The CDR3 coding sequence is TGTGCCAGCACCCCGGGACTAGCGGGAGGAACAGATACGCAGTATTTT. Its translation: CASTPGLAGGTDTQYF.

This clone was seen just once. This rearrangement joins TRBV18 to TRBJ1-5; no clear D gene. Germline-derived CDR1 and CDR2 are KGHSH and LQKENI. This CDR3 is built from 12 residues. Trimming cost V 4 bases and J 2 bases, with 3 bases left between them. The CDR3: CASSRGNQPQHF. The CDR3 bases are TGTGCCAGCTCACGGGGCAATCAGCCCCAGCATTTT. The variable domain in full, with the rest retrieved from reference TRBV18 and TRBJ1-5, is NAGVMQNPRHLVRRRGQEARLRCSPMKGHSHVYWYRQLPEEGLKFMVYLQKENIIDESGMPKERFSAEFPKEGPSILRIQQVVRGDSAAYFCASSRGNQPQHFGDGTRLSIL.

This clone was seen only once. The V gene is TRBV11-2, the J gene TRBJ2-7; tentative D call: TRBD1 (5 bases). The CDR3 extends over 14 amino acids. Germline lookup yields CDR1 SGHAT and CDR2 FQNNGV. V lost 1 base, J lost 6 bases, and 13 bases lay in between. This CDR3 reads CASSLVAGQGEQYF. The CDR3, as DNA: TGTGCCAGCAGCTTAGTAGCAGGGCAGGGCGAGCAGTACTTC.

There are a few counts of this clone. This chain joins TRBV7-2 and TRBJ1-1, with D possibly TRBD1 on 5 matching bases. The CDR3 covers 14 residues. In germline, CDR1 is SGHTA, CDR2 FQGNSA. V lost 1 base to trimming and J lost 5 bases, with 11 bases between them. In DNA form, the CDR3 reads TGTGCCAGCAGCTTAGTGAGGGGAGAGACTGAAGCTTTCTTT. Translated, it gives CASSLVRGETEAFF.

The chain carries TRBV30 and TRBJ1-2; D remains unclear. This CDR3 contains 15 residues. Germline V gene sequence: CDR1 GTSNPN, CDR2 SVGIG (reference sequence). V was pared by 0 bases and J by 3 bases, with 14 bases between. The CDR3 loop is CAWSVRRAGDYGYTF. Written as DNA, the CDR3 is TGTGCCTGGAGTGTAAGACGGGCGGGAGACTATGGCTACACCTTC.

This sequence joins TRBV5-1 and TRBJ2-3, with D maybe TRBD2 (5 bases). The ends were cut back, 4 bases at V and 4 bases at J, with 16 bases in the middle. The CDR3 covers 15 residues. Looked up from germline, CDR1 is SGHRS and CDR2 is YFSETQ. The CDR3 bases are TGCGCCAGCAGCCTGTGGGCTAGCAGCCCAGATACGCAGTATTTT. Its protein product is CASSLWASSPDTQYF.

The rearrangement uses TRBV4-3 and TRBJ2-1; 8 nucleotides line up with TRBD2. Germline V gene lookup returns CDR1 LGHNA and CDR2 YSLEER. This CDR3 has 17 residues. The V segment lost 0 bases and the J segment 3 bases; nucleotides outside the gene matches: 7. CDR3 residues: CASSQDVASGYYNEQFF. The CDR3 DNA reads TGCGCCAGCAGCCAAGATGTGGCTAGCGGGTACTACAATGAGCAGTTCTTC.

The chain couples TRBV23-1 to TRBJ2-7; D might be TRBD2 (5 bases). TRBV23-1 falls under the ORF class, with uncertain function. Trimming removed 11 bases from V and 5 bases from J, with 16 bases in between. This CDR3 region has 12 residues. The CDR3 nucleotides read TGCGCCGGCCCCGAGGGCTTGCACGAGCAGTACTTC. Translating it yields CAGPEGLHEQYF.

The rearrangement joins TRBV4-3 to TRBJ1-2, with TRBD1 as a possible D gene (5 bases). Germline V gene lookup returns CDR1 LGHNA and CDR2 YSLEER. V was pared by 1 base and J by 3 bases, with 12 bases between. This CDR3 has 15 residues. CDR3 coding DNA: TGCGCCAGCAGCCAAGGGTTGGACAACTACTATGGCTACACCTTC. This sequence encodes CASSQGLDNYYGYTF.

The chain combines TRBV2 with TRBJ2-5, with 7 bases lining up with TRBD2. The germline V gene encodes CDR1 SNHLY and CDR2 FYNNEI. J lost 2 bases, V lost 8 bases, and 11 bases had no gene match. This CDR3 region has 15 residues. This CDR3 reads CASDRSSSGQETQYF. Here the CDR3 DNA reads TGTGCCAGCGATCGGAGCTCTAGCGGACAAGAGACCCAGTACTTC.

In its sample, this clone was seen a few times. The rearrangement links TRBV29-1 to TRBJ2-1; D possibly uses TRBD1 or TRBD2 (5 bases each). The germline CDR1 and CDR2 sequences are SQVTM and ANQGSEA. This CDR3 contains 15 residues. V lost 6 bases and J 4 bases, leaving 19 bases between the germline ends. The CDR3 nucleotides read TGCAGCGTCGGCATGGGGACGGGGAGTTACAATGAGCAGTTCTTC. Protein sequence: CSVGMGTGSYNEQFF.

The chain uses TRBV5-4 and TRBJ2-3; D perhaps matches TRBD1 (6 bases). This CDR3 spans 16 amino acids. In germline, CDR1 is SGHNT, CDR2 YYREEE (reference sequence). With 4 bases removed from V and 3 bases from J, the gap between germline ends came to 18 bases. CDR3 in DNA: TGTGCCAGCAGCCGTAGAACTACGGGACAAACAGATACGCAGTATTTT. Amino acid sequence: CASSRRTTGQTDTQYF.

This clone was found a few times. The chain recombines TRBV19 with TRBJ2-1; the match to TRBD2 covers 8 bases. Germline V gene data show CDR1 as LNHDA and CDR2 as SQIVND (reference sequence). The CDR3 is 15 residues long. V dropped 8 bases and J dropped 1; count of bases not matched to a gene: 7. Here the CDR3 reads CASALAGQSYNEQFF. Here the CDR3 DNA reads TGTGCCAGTGCCCTAGCGGGCCAATCCTACAATGAGCAGTTCTTC. The full variable domain, completed using reference TRBV19 and TRBJ2-1, is DGGITQSPKYLFRKEGQNVTLSCEQNLNHDAMYWYRQDPGQGLRLIYYSQIVNDFQKGDIAEGYSVSREKKESFPLTVTSAQKNPTAFYLCASALAGQSYNEQFFGPGTRLTVL.

About this clone itself: This specimen includes other DNA sequences encoding the same CDR3. The chain has TRBV18 and TRBJ2-7; no clear D gene. The CDR3 covers 14 residues. The germline gives CDR1 KGHSH, CDR2 LQKENI. V shed 2 bases and J shed 2 bases, with 10 bases lying between them. The CDR3 here is CASSPRARTYEQYF. DNA for the CDR3: TGTGCCAGCTCACCAAGGGCTAGAACCTACGAGCAGTACTTC.

This clone was detected a few times. V gene TRBV7-9 combines with J gene TRBJ1-1; no clear D gene. The germline V and J ends were trimmed by 1 base and 4 bases, with 13 bases remaining between them. The CDR3 totals 15 residues. The germline V gene encodes CDR1 SEHNR and CDR2 FQNEAQ (reference sequence). The CDR3 DNA reads TGTGCCAGCAGCTTAGGGTCGCGGGTTAGCACTGAAGCTTTCTTT. Its translation is CASSLGSRVSTEAFF.

This clone was seen a handful of times. This chain joins TRBV14 and TRBJ2-3; D remains unclear. V lost 3 bases and J 7 bases, leaving 11 bases between the germline ends. CDR3 length equals 13 residues. Looked up from germline, CDR1 is SGHDN and CDR2 is FVKESK. In DNA form, the CDR3 reads TGTGCCAGCAGCCACAAAAGGGCGAATACGCAGTATTTT. It specifies CASSHKRANTQYF.

This clone was observed a handful of times. The rearrangement joins TRBV29-1 to TRBJ1-4; perhaps TRBD1 as D (6 bases). The CDR3 covers 12 residues. Germline V gives CDR1 SQVTM, CDR2 ANQGSEA. The V end was cut by 7 bases, the J end by 8 bases, with 14 bases between. CDR3 sequence (DNA): TGCAGCGGGACAGTGGGTGGAGAAAAACTGTTTTTT. Protein sequence: CSGTVGGEKLFF.

This chain links TRBV15 with TRBJ2-3, with TRBD2 matching 11 bases. Germline V gene data show CDR1 as LNHNV and CDR2 as YYDKDF (reference sequence). This CDR3 spans 18 amino acids. V was clipped by 2 bases and J by 6 bases; unmatched bases: 13. The DNA of the CDR3 is TGTGCCACCAGCAGACAACGGTATAGCGGGAGGGCCGAGGATACGCAGTATTTT. The encoded protein is CATSRQRYSGRAEDTQYF.

This clone occurred a few times. The limits of the CDR3 on the DNA are not certain, so only TCRdb's listed CDR3 is given. This chain links TRBV11-2 with TRBJ2-5. Looked up from germline, CDR1 is SGHAT and CDR2 is FQNNGV. Ends included, the CDR3 has 12 residues. CDR3 sequence: CASSWGYGAEYF.

This clone appeared a few times. This chain connects TRBV5-1 to TRBJ2-1; TRBD2 matches 10 bases. The CDR3 sequence is 20 residues long. Germline V CDR1 and CDR2: SGHRS, YFSETQ. The junction had 13 bases not matched to a gene; V was cut back by 0 bases and J by 1 base. The CDR3 is CASSLVGSGRSSYSYNEQFF. The CDR3 DNA reads TGCGCCAGCAGCTTGGTCGGTAGCGGGAGGTCCTCGTATTCCTACAATGAGCAGTTCTTC.

The chain uses TRBV29-1 and TRBJ2-7; unclear D gene. Trimming left V 7 bases short and J 1 base short, with 14 bases between. The CDR3 extends over 13 amino acids. Per the germline V gene, CDR1 is SQVTM and CDR2 is ANQGSEA. CDR3 coding DNA: TGCAGCGCCTTAAGAGGCAGTTCCTACGAGCAGTACTTC. Amino acid sequence: CSALRGSSYEQYF.